This T cell receptor beta chain originates from a study of T cell responses to AZD1222 COVID-19 vaccine. Trimming removed 0 bases at V and 5 bases at J, with 13 bases between. This CDR3 has 15 amino acids. In germline, CDR1 is MGHRA, CDR2 YSYEKL. Clones were sequenced by immunoSEQ multiplex PCR, and TCRdb holds only the in-frame ones, with some missing. The sample contains 80,000 to 95,000 clones, about nine tenths of which appear only once. The source was peripheral blood, collected 28 days after the second AZD1222 dose. The source is an adult who received the AZD1222 COVID-19 vaccine. The genes are TRBV4-1 and TRBJ1-1; perhaps TRBD1 as D (6 bases). This CDR3 is CASSQDLTGWTEAFF. The CDR3 DNA follows: TGCGCCAGCAGCCAAGATTTGACAGGATGGACTGAAGCTTTCTTT.